The following is a T cell receptor (beta chain) sequence with its context. Its target is unknown. This specimen comes from a study of cytomegalovirus exposure and HLA in healthy donors. The CDR3 length is 14 residues. V lost 5 bases and J lost 6, with 16 bases in between. Per the germline V gene, CDR1 is SGHNT and CDR2 is YENEEA. Whole-study findings and limits: Cytomegalovirus association was assigned to about 150 TCR beta chains. When presence/absence was analysed, sequencing depth was taken to be roughly uniform across donors. In vitro assays verified that three CMV-associated chains recognized CMV antigens specifically.

A multiplex PCR was run with 60 Vbeta primers and 13 Jbeta primers. Produced via immunoSEQ multiplex PCR; TCRdb's table is partial and in-frame only. In the table there are some 150,000 clones, roughly 81% of which are singletons. The sequencing input was PBMCs. This TCR was recovered from a female donor in good health and CMV-seronegative. The chain links TRBV11-3 to TRBJ1-1; no definite D call. CDR3: CASSHKAGVAEAFF. Written as DNA, the CDR3 is TGTGCCAGCAGCCATAAGGCGGGTGTCGCTGAAGCTTTCTTT.